One sample yielded the 21 T cell receptor beta chains listed below, sequenced in a study of T-cell memory formation after mild COVID-19. TCRdb used MiXCR to reprocess the 5' RACE reads, holding one entry per CDR3 protein. The sample carries about 190,000 distinct CDR3 sequences, around 16% recorded once. The sequenced sample was PBMCs or a T cell subset sorted from them (not recorded which). All receptors derive from an adult woman who had mild COVID-19 (a few samples of this study predate the infection). Cell type and time point are not known.

This chain joins TRBV6-5 and TRBJ2-2, with 8 bases that match TRBD1. The CDR3 runs 16 residues. Germline V gene data show CDR1 as MNHEY and CDR2 as SVGAGI. V was clipped by 5 bases and J by 0 bases; unmatched bases: 5. The CDR3 nucleotides read TGTGCCAGCAGTCGAGAGGACAGGGCGAACACCGGGGAGCTGTTTTTT. Translation gives CASSREDRANTGELFF.

The chain couples TRBV6-1 to TRBJ2-7; the match to TRBD2 covers 8 bases. Germline CDR1 is MNHNS and CDR2 is SASEGT. The V and J ends lost 6 bases and 2 bases, in that order; junction bases with no gene match: 6. The CDR3 runs to 14 residues. The CDR3 DNA follows: TGTGCCAGCAGGTCGGGAGCGGGGGCCTACGAGCAGTACTTC. Encoded protein: CASRSGAGAYEQYF.

In this sample, this clonotype turned up a few times. The J gene is TRBJ2-5, the V gene TRBV30, with TRBD2 as a possible D gene (6 bases). The V gene's germline CDR1 is GTSNPN and CDR2 SVGIG (reference sequence). Trimming left V 2 bases short and J 2 bases short, with 15 bases between. This CDR3 is 15 amino acids long. For the CDR3, the DNA is TGTGCCTGGAGTAAATCGGGACTCGTTCAAGAGACCCAGTACTTC. This translates into CAWSKSGLVQETQYF.

A few counts support this clonotype. This chain links TRBV12-3 or TRBV12-4 with TRBJ2-3; D uncertain. Trimming removed 1 base at V and 5 bases at J, with 16 bases between. CDR3 size: 16 residues. CDR3 residues: CASSLGAGKWVDTQYF. CDR3 DNA: TGTGCCAGCAGTTTAGGAGCAGGAAAATGGGTAGATACGCAGTATTTT.

The chain employs TRBV7-2 and TRBJ2-1; 14 bases map to TRBD2. The CDR3 is made up of 17 amino acids. Germline V gives CDR1 SGHTA, CDR2 FQGNSA. V dropped 6 bases and J dropped 5; count of bases not matched to a gene: 9. The CDR3 here is CASRKPGLAGGHNEQFF. CDR3 bases: TGTGCCAGCAGGAAACCAGGACTAGCGGGAGGCCACAATGAGCAGTTCTTC.

This chain connects TRBV4-1 to TRBJ2-2; TRBD1 matches 9 bases. J gave up 5 bases and V 4 bases, and 14 bases lay outside the gene matches. In germline, CDR1 is MGHRA, CDR2 YSYEKL. The CDR3 totals 18 residues. This chain's CDR3 is CASSLGKLQGAITGELFF. In DNA form, the CDR3 reads TGCGCCAGCAGCCTCGGGAAACTACAGGGGGCAATAACCGGGGAGCTGTTTTTT.

The chain links TRBV20-1 to TRBJ1-2, with D uncertain. CDR3 length equals 15 residues. V was cut by 0 bases and J by 4 bases, with 15 bases left in between. CDR1 is DFQATT and CDR2 is SNEGSKA in the germline V gene (reference sequence). The CDR3 DNA reads as TGCAGTGCTAGAGATCTAGGCACTGGGATCTATGGCTACACCTTC. Protein sequence: CSARDLGTGIYGYTF.

The CDR3 region is CASSRTGFITEAFF. DNA for the CDR3: TGTGCCAGCAGCCGTACCGGCTTTATCACTGAAGCTTTCTTT. J is TRBJ1-1 and V is TRBV13, with D unclear. Germline-derived CDR1 and CDR2 are PRHDT and FYEKMQ (reference sequence). Deletions cut 5 bases from V and 4 bases from J, with 14 bases between. This CDR3 region has 14 residues.

The chain links TRBV14 to TRBJ1-2, with 7 bases aligning to TRBD1. This CDR3 comprises 15 residues. Per germline, CDR1 SGHDN and CDR2 FVKESK. Trimming removed 1 base from V and 4 bases from J; junction bases left unmatched: 6. The CDR3 here is CASSQGAGQVYGYTF. The CDR3 DNA sequence: TGTGCCAGCAGCCAAGGAGCCGGACAGGTCTATGGCTACACCTTC.

This chain joins TRBV2 and TRBJ1-1, with 8 bases identical to TRBD1. This CDR3 has 14 amino acids. V gave up 6 bases and J gave up 2 bases; unmatched junction bases: 5. CDR1 and CDR2 from the germline V gene are SNHLY and FYNNEI. CDR3 in amino acids: CASSTTGVNTEAFF. Here the CDR3 DNA reads TGTGCCAGCAGCACGACAGGGGTTAACACTGAAGCTTTCTTT.

V and J are TRBV24-1 and TRBJ2-1; weak D call: TRBD1 (5 bases). Germline V gives CDR1 KGHDR, CDR2 SFDVKD. V lost 3 bases, J lost 7 bases, and 6 bases lay in between. This CDR3 comprises 12 residues. The CDR3 sequence: CATSDTGNEQFF. The CDR3 region has the DNA TGTGCCACCAGTGATACAGGTAATGAGCAGTTCTTC.

V usage is TRBV9 and J usage is TRBJ2-7; TRBD2 might be the D (5 bases). Germline loops: CDR1 SGDLS, CDR2 YYNGEE. V was pared by 5 bases and J by 5 bases, with 17 bases between. This CDR3 is built from 14 residues. The CDR3 DNA follows: TGTGCCAGCAGTTTGGGCGGGTTTGGGAACGAGCAGTACTTC. It specifies CASSLGGFGNEQYF.

The V and J genes are TRBV20-1 and TRBJ2-3; 12 bases are a match to TRBD2. CDR3 length: 14 amino acids. Germline V gene data show CDR1 as DFQATT and CDR2 as SNEGSKA (reference sequence). The trim removed 8 bases at V and 5 bases at J, leaving 8 bases unmatched. CDR3 sequence reads: CSSRLAGVLDTQYF. The DNA for the CDR3 is TGCAGTTCCCGACTAGCGGGAGTACTAGATACGCAGTATTTT.

This chain links TRBV12-3 or TRBV12-4 with TRBJ2-6; the match to TRBD1 covers 7 bases. Trimming at V came to 6 bases and at J to 2 bases, leaving 7 bases not matched to a gene. The CDR3 is made up of 16 amino acids. For the CDR3, the DNA is TGTGCCAGCAGGGAACAGGGGTCGGCTGGGGCCAACGTCCTGACTTTC. It codes for CASREQGSAGANVLTF.

This clonotype has at least ten counts. V is TRBV2 and J is TRBJ2-1, with 7 bases that match TRBD2. Per germline, CDR1 SNHLY and CDR2 FYNNEI. With 6 bases clipped from V and 3 bases from J, the junction kept 2 bases outside the gene matches. The CDR3 runs 13 residues. CDR3 bases: TGTGCCAGCAGCCGGGGGGACTACAATGAGCAGTTCTTC. This codes for CASSRGDYNEQFF. Using reference TRBV2 and TRBJ2-1 for the parts outside the CDR3, the full variable domain is EPEVTQTPSHQVTQMGQEVILRCVPISNHLYFYWYRQILGQKVEFLVSFYNNEISEKSEIFDDQFSVERPDGSNFTLKIRSTKLEDSAMYFCASSRGDYNEQFFGPGTRLTVL.

There are many counts of this clonotype. The chain uses TRBV5-1 and TRBJ2-7, with TRBD1 matching over 8 bases. The V gene end was trimmed by 5 bases and the J gene end by 7 bases; junction bases not matched to a gene: 5. The CDR3 covers 12 residues. Germline-derived CDR1 and CDR2 are SGHRS and YFSETQ. CDR3 sequence (DNA): TGCGCCAGCAGGACAGGGGTAGGGGAGCAGTACTTC. This gives the protein CASRTGVGEQYF.

This clonotype was seen a handful of times. V usage is TRBV5-6 and J usage is TRBJ2-4; TRBD1 agrees at 12 bases. Germline V gives CDR1 SGHDT, CDR2 YYEEEE. The V segment lost 3 bases and the J segment 9 bases; nucleotides outside the gene matches: 7. The CDR3 consists of 15 residues. The CDR3 sequence: CASSSGGTGGLIQYF. The CDR3 DNA follows: TGTGCCAGCAGCTCGGGAGGGACAGGGGGCCTCATTCAGTACTTC. The full variable domain, in which reference TRBV5-6 and TRBJ2-4 provide the parts outside the CDR3, is DAGVTQSPTHLIKTRGQQVTLRCSPKSGHDTVSWYQQALGQGPQFIFQYYEEEERQRGNFPDRFSGHQFPNYSSELNVNALLLGDSALYLCASSSGGTGGLIQYFGAGTRLSVL.

The chain uses TRBV11-2 and TRBJ2-5; the match to TRBD2 covers 12 bases. After removal of 8 bases from V and 3 bases from J, the junction contained 7 bases not matched to a gene. CDR3 size: 15 residues. Germline CDR1 is SGHAT and CDR2 is FQNNGV. CDR3 loop: CASGVTSGGKETQYF. For the CDR3, the DNA is TGTGCCAGCGGGGTGACTAGCGGGGGAAAAGAGACCCAGTACTTC. Full variable domain (rest looked up from reference TRBV11-2 and TRBJ2-5): EAGVAQSPRYKIIEKRQSVAFWCNPISGHATLYWYQQILGQGPKLLIQFQNNGVVDDSQLPKDRFSAERLKGVDSTLKIQPAKLEDSAVYLCASGVTSGGKETQYFGPGTRLLVL.

The sample holds a few counts of this clonotype. The gene calls are TRBV5-4 and TRBJ2-7, with 9 bases fitting TRBD1. Germline V lookup: CDR1 SGHNT, CDR2 YYREEE (reference sequence). The V segment lost 5 bases and the J segment 7 bases; nucleotides outside the gene matches: 13. CDR3 length: 15 residues. CDR3 sequence (DNA): TGTGCCAGCAGTTCCCGGGACAGGGAAGAAAATGAGCAGTACTTC. It yields the protein CASSSRDREENEQYF.

Note on this clonotype: A much larger clone differs from this one at a single base, so this may be a read error. Since the CDR3 does not end with the conserved phenylalanine or tryptophan, this likely comes from a read error. The chain employs TRBV5-1 and TRBJ1-1; perhaps TRBD1 as D (5 bases). With 3 bases removed from V and 1 base from J, the gap between germline ends came to 10 bases. CDR1 SGHRS and CDR2 YFSETQ come from the germline V gene. The CDR3 runs to 14 residues. CDR3 nucleotide sequence: TGCGCCAGCAGCTCGGCGCAGGGGAACACTGAAGCTTTCCTT. It yields the protein CASSSAQGNTEAFL.

The rearrangement links TRBV24-1 to TRBJ2-3; 7 bases match TRBD2. The CDR3 covers 18 residues. J was trimmed by 5 bases and V by 4 bases; bases with no gene match: 17. Germline V gene sequence: CDR1 KGHDR, CDR2 SFDVKD. The CDR3 protein is CATSDVTRTRGGEDTQYF. The CDR3 DNA follows: TGTGCCACCAGTGACGTGACTCGGACACGCGGGGGAGAAGATACGCAGTATTTT.